This T cell receptor (beta chain) was sequenced for a study of shared clonotypes between healthy human individuals. This CDR3 region has 16 residues. From germline, CDR1 is SGHVS and CDR2 FNYEAQ. Trimming stripped 5 bases from V and 4 bases from J, with 18 bases between. Measured with immunoSEQ multiplex PCR; TCRdb has only the in-frame clones, and not every one. The sample yields over a million clones, roughly 96% seen once. This TCR came from a man aged 30 to 39 in good health. The J gene is TRBJ2-1, the V gene TRBV7-6, with D unresolved. The sample was naive CD4+ T cells sorted from blood. Documented subset: CD45RA+ positively selected. The CDR3 is CASSLGTTVSYNEQFF. DNA for the CDR3: TGTGCCAGCAGCCTAGGTACCACTGTTTCTTACAATGAGCAGTTCTTC.